The rows below give T cell receptor beta chains drawn from one sample of a study of cytomegalovirus exposure and HLA in healthy donors. TCRdb keeps only in-frame clones here, not all; method: immunoSEQ multiplex PCR. The repertoire holds more than 95,000 clones, over 70% seen once, with 4% in the top ten. Sequences were obtained from PBMCs. The receptors here all came from a man aged 50 or older in good health and CMV-seropositive. Both conserved end residues are trimmed from each CDR3. Each record gives: J gene, V gene, CDR3 protein.

TRBJ2-7	TRBV27	ASSSSWEQY
TRBJ2-1	TRBV5-1	ASSLGGLDNEQF
TRBJ2-3	TRBV30	AWKGAATATDTQY
TRBJ2-3	TRBV6-5	ASSYSGGRAANTQY
TRBJ2-5	TRBV27	ASSRVLAGETQY
TRBJ1-1	TRBV7-8	ASSQDRTHTEAF
TRBJ2-7	TRBV6-1	ASRIGSGTTYEQY
TRBJ2-1	TRBV29-1	SVDGTSGSDEQF
TRBJ2-1	TRBV29-1	SAVTGSSYNEQF
TRBJ2-2	TRBV27	ASRHGTSGSIGELF
TRBJ2-1	TRBV7-2	ASSLNAGEQF
TRBJ2-7	TRBV2	ASNPGGPHEQY
TRBJ2-5	TRBV5-6	ASSPILAGGPSGETQY
TRBJ2-3	TRBV6-1	ASSTGGNTDTQY
TRBJ1-1	TRBV21-1	ASSNPPGGAWKKTSEAF
TRBJ2-1	TRBV27	ASSLPGASVAEQF
TRBJ2-1	TRBV4-3	ASSQEEGGWNEQF
TRBJ2-1	TRBV6-4	ASSQTGSYNEQF
TRBJ2-3	TRBV5-4	ASSSGWTDTQY
TRBJ2-7	TRBV2	ASSYASASEQY
TRBJ2-1	TRBV28	ASSFSGIGGEQF
TRBJ2-7	TRBV5-6	ASSPDYSSYEQY
TRBJ1-3	TRBV6-6	ASSYGGLNTIY
TRBJ2-5	TRBV18	ASSPRTDQETQY
TRBJ1-2	TRBV6-1	ASSVFRVEGYT
TRBJ2-7	TRBV5-4	ASRSETSENEQY
TRBJ1-6	TRBV29-1	SVANREDSPLH
TRBJ2-3	TRBV10-3	AISGLPGQGGADTQY
TRBJ2-5	TRBV5-4	ASSFRLAGVETQY
TRBJ2-7	TRBV7-2	ASSPDYRSYEQY
TRBJ2-1	TRBV10-3	AIGASGNNEQF
TRBJ2-7	TRBV6-5	AIGRGISYEQY
TRBJ2-5	TRBV4-1	ASSPWDLLQETQY
TRBJ2-7	TRBV6-1	ASSENSSGSIYEQY
TRBJ1-1	TRBV7-2	ASTPTRGGMSTEAF
TRBJ1-5	TRBV2	ASSEWGEPQH
TRBJ2-5	TRBV29-1	SGTGRSETQY
TRBJ2-1	TRBV19	ASSSQAGGGDEQF
TRBJ2-5	TRBV19	ASSIATSARKETQY
TRBJ2-2	TRBV5-8	ARKGGQGARANTGELF
TRBJ2-7	TRBV27	ASSLTGDNYEQY
TRBJ2-3	TRBV28	ASTVGRGIGTDTQY
TRBJ1-2	TRBV28	ASSKQGLYT
TRBJ2-1	TRBV27	ASSLRTSGIEQF
TRBJ2-1	TRBV28	ASSLAGLYNEQF
TRBJ2-5	TRBV29-1	SVPGGETQY
TRBJ1-3	TRBV4-2	ASSQDGTALSGNTIY
TRBJ2-5	TRBV11-2	ASSLDTGYGTQY
-	TRBV27	ASRGQGAVGYEQY
TRBJ2-1	TRBV5-1	ASTSGRGHNEQF
TRBJ2-1	TRBV7-2	ASSRDRGYNEQF
TRBJ1-2	TRBV29-1	SVAQGAVPYGYT
TRBJ2-7	TRBV2	ASRPTGDEQY
TRBJ2-3	TRBV30	AARQGPGGPSTDTQY
TRBJ2-5	TRBV7-2	ASSLQRTSTGTEETQY